This TCR beta chain was recorded in a study of identifying expanded T cells in peripheral blood. Study-wide results and caveats: Over approximately two and four weeks, about 15 and 18 clones changed, versus more than 1 between replicates. Across healthy donors, higher total template counts meant significantly greater approximately 2-week count variance.

Repertoires were generated with immunoSEQ multiplex PCR, while TCRdb's copy carries only in-frame clones and drops some. The table has some 120,000 clones, around four fifths seen once. Healthy donors had no documented immune events, such as infections, while sampled. With regard to this clone: Its target is unknown.

V gave up 3 bases and J gave up 3 bases; unmatched junction bases: 11. CDR1 LNHDA and CDR2 SQIVND come from the germline V gene (reference sequence). The CDR3 has 16 residues. The clonotype comes from a person aged 18 to 69 in good health. The sample was blood. The gene calls are TRBV19 and TRBJ2-7; 7 positions agree with TRBD2. The CDR3 sequence: CASSMGGDLSFYEQYF. The CDR3, as DNA: TGTGCCAGTAGTATGGGAGGGGACCTCTCTTTCTACGAGCAGTACTTC.